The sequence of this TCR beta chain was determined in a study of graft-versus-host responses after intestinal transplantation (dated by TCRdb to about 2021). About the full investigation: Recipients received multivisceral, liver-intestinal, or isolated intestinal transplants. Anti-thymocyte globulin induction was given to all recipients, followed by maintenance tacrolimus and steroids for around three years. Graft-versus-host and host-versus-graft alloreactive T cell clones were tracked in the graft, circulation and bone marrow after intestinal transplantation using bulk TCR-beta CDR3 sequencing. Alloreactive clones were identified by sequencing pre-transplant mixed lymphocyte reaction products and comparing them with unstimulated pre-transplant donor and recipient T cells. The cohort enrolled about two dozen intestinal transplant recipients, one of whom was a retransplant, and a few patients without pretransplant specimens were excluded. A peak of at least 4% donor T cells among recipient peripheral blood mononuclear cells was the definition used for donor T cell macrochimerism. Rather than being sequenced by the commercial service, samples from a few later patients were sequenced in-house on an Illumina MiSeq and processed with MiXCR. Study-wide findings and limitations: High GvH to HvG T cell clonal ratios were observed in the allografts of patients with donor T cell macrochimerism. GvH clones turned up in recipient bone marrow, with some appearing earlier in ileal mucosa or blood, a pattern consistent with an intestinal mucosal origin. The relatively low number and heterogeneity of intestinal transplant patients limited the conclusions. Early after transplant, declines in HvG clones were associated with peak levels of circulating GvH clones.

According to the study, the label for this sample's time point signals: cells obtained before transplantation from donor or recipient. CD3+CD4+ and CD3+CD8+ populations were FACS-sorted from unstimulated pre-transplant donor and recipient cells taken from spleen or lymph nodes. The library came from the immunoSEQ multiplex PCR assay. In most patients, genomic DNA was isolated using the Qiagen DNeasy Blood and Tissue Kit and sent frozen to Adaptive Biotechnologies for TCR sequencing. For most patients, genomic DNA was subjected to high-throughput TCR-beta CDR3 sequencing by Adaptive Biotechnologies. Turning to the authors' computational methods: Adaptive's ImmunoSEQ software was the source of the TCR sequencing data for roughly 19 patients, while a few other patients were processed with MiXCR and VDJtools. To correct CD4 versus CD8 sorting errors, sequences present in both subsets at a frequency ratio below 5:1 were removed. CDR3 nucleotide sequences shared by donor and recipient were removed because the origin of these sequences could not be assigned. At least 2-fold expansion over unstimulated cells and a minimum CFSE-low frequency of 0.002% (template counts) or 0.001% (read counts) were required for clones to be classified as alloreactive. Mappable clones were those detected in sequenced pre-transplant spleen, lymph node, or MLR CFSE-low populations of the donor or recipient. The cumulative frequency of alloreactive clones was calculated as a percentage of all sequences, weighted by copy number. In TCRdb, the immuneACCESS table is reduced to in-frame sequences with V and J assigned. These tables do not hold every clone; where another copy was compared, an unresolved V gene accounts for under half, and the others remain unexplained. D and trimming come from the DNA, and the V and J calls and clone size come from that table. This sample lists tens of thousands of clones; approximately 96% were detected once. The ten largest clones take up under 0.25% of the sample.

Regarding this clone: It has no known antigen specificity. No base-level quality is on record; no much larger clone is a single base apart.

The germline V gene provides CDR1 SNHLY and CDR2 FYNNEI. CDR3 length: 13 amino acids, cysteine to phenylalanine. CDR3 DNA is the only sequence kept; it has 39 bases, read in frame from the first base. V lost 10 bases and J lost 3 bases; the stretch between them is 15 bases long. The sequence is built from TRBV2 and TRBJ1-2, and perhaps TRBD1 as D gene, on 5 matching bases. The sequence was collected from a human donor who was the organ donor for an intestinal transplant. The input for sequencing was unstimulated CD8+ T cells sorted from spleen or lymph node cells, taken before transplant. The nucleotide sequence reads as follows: TGTGCCACCACGGGGGGAGGTTACTATGGCTACACCTTC. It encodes CATTGGGYYGYTF.